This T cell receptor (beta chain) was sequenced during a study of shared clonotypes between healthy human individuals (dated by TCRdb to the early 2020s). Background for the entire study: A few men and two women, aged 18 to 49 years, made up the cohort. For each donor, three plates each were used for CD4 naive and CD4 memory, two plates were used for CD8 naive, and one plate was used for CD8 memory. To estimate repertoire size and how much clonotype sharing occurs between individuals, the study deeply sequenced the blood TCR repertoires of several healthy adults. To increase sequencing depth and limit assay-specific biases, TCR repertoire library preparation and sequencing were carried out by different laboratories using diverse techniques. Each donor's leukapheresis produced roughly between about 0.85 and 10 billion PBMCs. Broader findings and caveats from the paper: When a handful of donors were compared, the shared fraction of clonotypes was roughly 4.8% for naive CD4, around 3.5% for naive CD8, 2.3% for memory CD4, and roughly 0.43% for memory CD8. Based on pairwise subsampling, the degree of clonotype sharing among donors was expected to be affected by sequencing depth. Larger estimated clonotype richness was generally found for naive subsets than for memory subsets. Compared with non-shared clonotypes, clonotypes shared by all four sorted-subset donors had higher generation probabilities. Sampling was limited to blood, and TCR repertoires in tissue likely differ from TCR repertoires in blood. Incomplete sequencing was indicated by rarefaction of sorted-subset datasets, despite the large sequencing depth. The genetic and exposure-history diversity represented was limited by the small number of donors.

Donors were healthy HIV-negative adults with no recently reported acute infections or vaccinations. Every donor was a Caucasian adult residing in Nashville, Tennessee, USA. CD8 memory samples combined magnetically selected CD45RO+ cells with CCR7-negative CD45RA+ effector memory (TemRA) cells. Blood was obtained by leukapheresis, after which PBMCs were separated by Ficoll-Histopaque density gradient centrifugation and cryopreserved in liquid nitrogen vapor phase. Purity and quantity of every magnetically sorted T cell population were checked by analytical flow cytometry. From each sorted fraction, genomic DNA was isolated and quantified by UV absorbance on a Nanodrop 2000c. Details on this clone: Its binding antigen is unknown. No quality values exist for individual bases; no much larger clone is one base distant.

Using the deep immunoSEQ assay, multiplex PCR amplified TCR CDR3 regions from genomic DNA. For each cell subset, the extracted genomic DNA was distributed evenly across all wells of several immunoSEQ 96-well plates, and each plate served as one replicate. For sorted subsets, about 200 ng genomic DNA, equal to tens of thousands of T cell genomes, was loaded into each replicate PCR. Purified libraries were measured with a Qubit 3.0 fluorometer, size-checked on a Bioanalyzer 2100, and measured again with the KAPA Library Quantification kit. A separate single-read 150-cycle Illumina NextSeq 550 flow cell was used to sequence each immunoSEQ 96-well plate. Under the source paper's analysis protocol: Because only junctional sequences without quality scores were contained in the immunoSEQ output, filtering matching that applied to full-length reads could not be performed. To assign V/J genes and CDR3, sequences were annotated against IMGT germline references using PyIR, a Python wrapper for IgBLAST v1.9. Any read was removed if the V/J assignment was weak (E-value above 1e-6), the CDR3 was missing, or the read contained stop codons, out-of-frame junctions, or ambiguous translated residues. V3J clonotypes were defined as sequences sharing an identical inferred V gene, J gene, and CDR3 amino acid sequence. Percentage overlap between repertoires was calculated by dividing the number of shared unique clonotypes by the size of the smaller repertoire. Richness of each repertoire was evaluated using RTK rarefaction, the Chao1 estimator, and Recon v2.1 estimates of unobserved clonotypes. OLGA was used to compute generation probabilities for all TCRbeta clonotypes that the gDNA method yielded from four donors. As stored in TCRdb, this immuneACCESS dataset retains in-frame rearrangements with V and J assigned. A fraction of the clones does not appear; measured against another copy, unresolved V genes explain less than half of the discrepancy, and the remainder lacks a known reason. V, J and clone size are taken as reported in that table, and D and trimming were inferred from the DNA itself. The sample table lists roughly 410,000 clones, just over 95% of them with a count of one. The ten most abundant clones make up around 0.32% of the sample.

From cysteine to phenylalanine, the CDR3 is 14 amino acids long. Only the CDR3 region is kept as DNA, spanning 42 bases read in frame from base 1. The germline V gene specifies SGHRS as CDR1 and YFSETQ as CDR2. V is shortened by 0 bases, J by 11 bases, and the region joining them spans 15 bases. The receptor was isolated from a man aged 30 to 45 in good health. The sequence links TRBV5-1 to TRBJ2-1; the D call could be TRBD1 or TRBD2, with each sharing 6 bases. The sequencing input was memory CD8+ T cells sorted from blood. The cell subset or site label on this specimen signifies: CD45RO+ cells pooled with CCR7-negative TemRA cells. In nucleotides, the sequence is TGCGCCAGCAGCTTGGGGGCGGGACAATTTAAGCAGTTCTTC. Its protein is CASSLGAGQFKQFF.